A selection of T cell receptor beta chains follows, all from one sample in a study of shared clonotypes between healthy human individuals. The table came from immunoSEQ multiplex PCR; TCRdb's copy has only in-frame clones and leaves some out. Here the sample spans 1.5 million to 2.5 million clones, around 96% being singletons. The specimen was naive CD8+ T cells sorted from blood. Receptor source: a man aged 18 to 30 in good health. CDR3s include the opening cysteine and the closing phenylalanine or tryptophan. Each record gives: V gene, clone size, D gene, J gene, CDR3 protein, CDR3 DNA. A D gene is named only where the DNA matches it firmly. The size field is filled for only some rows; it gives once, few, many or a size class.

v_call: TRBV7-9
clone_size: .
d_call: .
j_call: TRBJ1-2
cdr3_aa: CASSFLLVGPGSNYGYTF
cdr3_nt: TGTGCCAGCAGCTTTTTACTGGTAGGCCCCGGATCTAACTATGGCTACACCTTC

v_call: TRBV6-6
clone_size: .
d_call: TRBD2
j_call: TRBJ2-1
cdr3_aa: CASTGLAFGNEQFF
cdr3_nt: TGTGCCAGCACTGGACTAGCGTTCGGGAATGAGCAGTTCTTC

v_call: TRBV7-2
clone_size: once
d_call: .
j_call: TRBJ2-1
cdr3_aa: CASSLFGALSYNEQFF
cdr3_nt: TGTGCCAGCAGCTTATTCGGGGCTCTCTCCTACAATGAGCAGTTCTTC

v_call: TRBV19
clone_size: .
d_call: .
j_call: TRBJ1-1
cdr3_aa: CASSMGTGTEAFF
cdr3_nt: TGTGCCAGTAGTATGGGGACGGGGACTGAAGCTTTCTTT

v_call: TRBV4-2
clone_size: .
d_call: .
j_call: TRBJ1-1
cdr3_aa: CASSQDPRGVNTEAFF
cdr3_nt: TGTGCCAGCAGCCAAGATCCCAGGGGAGTTAACACTGAAGCTTTCTTT

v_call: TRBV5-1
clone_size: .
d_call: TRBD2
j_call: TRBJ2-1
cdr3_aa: CASSDRLAGVSYNEQFF
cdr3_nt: TGCGCCAGCAGCGACCGACTAGCGGGGGTTTCTTACAATGAGCAGTTCTTC

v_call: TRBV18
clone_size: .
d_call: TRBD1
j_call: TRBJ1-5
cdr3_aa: CASSPPGTGGKYSNQPQHF
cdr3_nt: TGTGCCAGCTCACCACCGGGAACAGGGGGGAAATATAGCAATCAGCCCCAGCATTTT

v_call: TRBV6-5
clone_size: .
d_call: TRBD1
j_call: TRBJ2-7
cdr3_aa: CASLAGTGDEQYF
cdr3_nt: TGTGCCAGCCTAGCTGGGACAGGGGACGAGCAGTACTTC

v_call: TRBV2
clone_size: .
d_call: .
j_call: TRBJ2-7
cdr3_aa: CASSLLAYEQYF
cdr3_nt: TGTGCCAGCAGTCTTCTAGCGTACGAGCAGTACTTC

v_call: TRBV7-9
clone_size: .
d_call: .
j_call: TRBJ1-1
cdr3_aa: CASSFLDAENTEAFF
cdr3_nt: TGTGCCAGCAGCTTTCTTGACGCCGAGAACACTGAAGCTTTCTTT

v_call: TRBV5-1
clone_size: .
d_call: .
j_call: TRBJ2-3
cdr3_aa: CASSFPGTDTQYF
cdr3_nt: TGCGCCAGCAGCTTCCCGGGCACAGATACGCAGTATTTT

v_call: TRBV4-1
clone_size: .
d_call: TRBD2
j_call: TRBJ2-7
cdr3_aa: CASSQEGRTSDEQYF
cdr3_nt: TGCGCCAGCAGCCAAGAAGGGAGGACTAGTGACGAGCAGTACTTC

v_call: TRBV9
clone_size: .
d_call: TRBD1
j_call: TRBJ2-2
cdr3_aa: CASGTGGTGELFF
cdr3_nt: TGTGCCAGCGGGACAGGGGGAACCGGGGAGCTGTTTTTT

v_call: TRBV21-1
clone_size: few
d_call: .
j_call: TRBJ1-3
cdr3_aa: CASLRDSGNTIYF
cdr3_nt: TGTGCCAGCCTACGGGACTCTGGAAACACCATATATTTT

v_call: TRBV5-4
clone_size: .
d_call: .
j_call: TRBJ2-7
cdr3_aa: CASSLGIFREQYF
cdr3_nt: TGTGCCAGCAGCTTGGGCATCTTCAGGGAGCAGTACTTC

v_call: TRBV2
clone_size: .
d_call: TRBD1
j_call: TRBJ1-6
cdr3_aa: CASSWDVGQGVENSPLHF
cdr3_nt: TGTGCCAGCTCGTGGGACGTCGGACAGGGTGTAGAAAATTCACCCCTCCACTTT

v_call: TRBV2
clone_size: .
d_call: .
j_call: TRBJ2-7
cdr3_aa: CASRLDLYEQYF
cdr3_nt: TGTGCCAGCAGACTGGACCTCTACGAGCAGTACTTC

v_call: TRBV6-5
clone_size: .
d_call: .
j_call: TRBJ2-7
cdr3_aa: CASTRDPSYEQYF
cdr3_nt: TGTGCCAGCACCCGGGATCCCTCCTACGAGCAGTACTTC

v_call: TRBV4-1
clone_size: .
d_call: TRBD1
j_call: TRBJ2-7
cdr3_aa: CASSQRRDRSYEQYF
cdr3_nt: TGCGCCAGCAGCCAGAGACGGGACAGGTCCTACGAGCAGTACTTC

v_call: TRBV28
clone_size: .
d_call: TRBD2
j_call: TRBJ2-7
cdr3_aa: CASSQPHAGEPYEQYF
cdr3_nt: TGTGCCAGCAGTCAACCCCATGCGGGGGAGCCCTACGAGCAGTACTTC

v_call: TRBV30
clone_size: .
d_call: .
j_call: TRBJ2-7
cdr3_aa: CAWGRGGEQYF
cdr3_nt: TGTGCCTGGGGCAGGGGTGGCGAGCAGTACTTC

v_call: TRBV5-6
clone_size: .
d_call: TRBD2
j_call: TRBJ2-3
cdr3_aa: CASSLGASGLGTDTQYF
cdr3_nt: TGTGCCAGCAGCTTGGGTGCTAGCGGCCTTGGCACAGATACGCAGTATTTT